This T cell receptor beta chain was recovered during a study of technical replicates of blood from a few donors. Here immunoSEQ multiplex PCR was the method, and the copy in TCRdb shows in-frame clones only, minus some. Of about 80,000 clones listed, roughly 90% were seen once; the top ten hold approximately 0.42%. Sequenced material: T cells isolated from PBMCs. The clonotype was recovered from a human donor in good health.

The CDR3 nucleotides are TGCGCCAGCAGCGGACAGCCCGGGGACACTGAAGCTTTCTTT. It specifies CASSGQPGDTEAFF. This chain connects TRBV5-1 to TRBJ1-1, with D possibly being TRBD1 (6 bases). Trimming shortened V by 4 bases and J by 3 bases, and 13 bases separated the two germline ends. Germline CDR1 SGHRS, CDR2 YFSETQ. This CDR3 has 14 residues.